This T cell receptor (beta chain) was profiled in a study of tumor-infiltrating lymphocytes in primary liver carcinoma. Whole-study context: Tumor staging was T1-T3 N0M0; sizes spanned about 4.2 to 11 cm across.

The investigators made TCR beta cDNA from about 510 ng total RNA, using a constant-region primer. It was through three nested multiplex PCR rounds of slightly modified ARM-PCR that TCR beta libraries arose. Rounds one and two of PCR, each of about 10 cycles, were primed with TRBV1-TRBV30 forward primers and a C-beta reverse primer. One entry per CDR3 protein results from TCRdb running MiXCR on the multiplex PCR reads. The sample lists 320,000 or so distinct CDR3 sequences; less than 75% were seen once. Blood RNA came from unsorted whole blood; germline DNA was also extracted. The CDR3 has 16 residues. Notes on the study in general: Tumors and blood were compared for top-250-clone fraction, and tumors had the significantly higher value (p = 0.039). Whereas tumor region pairs overlapped more, tumor-adjacent and tumor-blood pairs overlapped less.

Points on this clonotype: The antigen is unknown.

The sequence was collected from a man aged 40-49 years with primary liver carcinoma and hepatitis B virus infection. The sample consisted of peripheral blood. The chain links TRBV21-1 to TRBJ2-1; the listed D gene, TRBD2, was not tested against the DNA. TRBV21-1 is a listed pseudogene. CDR3 protein: CASSKEETSGSYEQFF. DNA for the CDR3: TGTGCCAGCAGCAAAGAAGAGACTAGCGGGAGCTATGAGCAGTTCTTC.